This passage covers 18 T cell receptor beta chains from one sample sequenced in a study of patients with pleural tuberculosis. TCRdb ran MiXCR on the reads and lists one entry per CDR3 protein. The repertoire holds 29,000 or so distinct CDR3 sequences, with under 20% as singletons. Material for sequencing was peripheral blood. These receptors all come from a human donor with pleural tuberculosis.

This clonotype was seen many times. The CDR3 DNA reads as TGTGCCAGTGGTTGGCCTAGTGGCTACACCTTC. Encoded protein: CASGWPSGYTF. The chain carries TRBV12-3 or TRBV12-4 and TRBJ1-2; D remains ambiguous. V was trimmed by 9 bases and J by 7 bases, leaving 12 bases between them. There are 11 residues in the CDR3.

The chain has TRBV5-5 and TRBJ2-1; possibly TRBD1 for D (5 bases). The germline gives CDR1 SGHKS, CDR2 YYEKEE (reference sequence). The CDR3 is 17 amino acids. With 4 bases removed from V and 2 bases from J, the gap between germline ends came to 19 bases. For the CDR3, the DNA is TGTGCCAGCAGCCAAACTGCCGCAGGGATCCCCTACAATGAGCAGTTCTTC. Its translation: CASSQTAAGIPYNEQFF.

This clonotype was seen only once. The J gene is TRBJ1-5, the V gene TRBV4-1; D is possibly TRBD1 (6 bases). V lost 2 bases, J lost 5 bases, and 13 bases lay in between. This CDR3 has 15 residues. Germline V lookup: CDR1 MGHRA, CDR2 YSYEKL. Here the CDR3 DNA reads TGCGCCAGCAGCCAACCAGGGGACGCGCATCAGCCCCAGCATTTT. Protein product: CASSQPGDAHQPQHF.

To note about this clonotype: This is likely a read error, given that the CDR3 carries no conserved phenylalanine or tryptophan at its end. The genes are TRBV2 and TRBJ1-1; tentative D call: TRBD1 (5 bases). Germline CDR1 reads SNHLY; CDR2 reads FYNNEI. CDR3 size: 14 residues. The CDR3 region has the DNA TGTGCCAGCAGTCCAGGGACGATGAACACCGAAGCTTTCTCT. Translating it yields CASSPGTMNTEAFS.

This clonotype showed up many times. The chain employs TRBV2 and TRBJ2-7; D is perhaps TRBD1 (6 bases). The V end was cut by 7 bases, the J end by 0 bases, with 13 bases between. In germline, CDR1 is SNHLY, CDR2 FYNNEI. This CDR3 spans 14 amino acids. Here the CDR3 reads CASTKRTVSYEQYF. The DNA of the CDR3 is TGTGCCAGCACTAAACGGACAGTCTCCTACGAGCAGTACTTC.

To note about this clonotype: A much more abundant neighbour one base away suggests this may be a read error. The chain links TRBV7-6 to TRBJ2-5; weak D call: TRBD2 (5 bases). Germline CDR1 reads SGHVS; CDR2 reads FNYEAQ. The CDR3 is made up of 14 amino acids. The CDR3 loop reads CASSPRAFQETQCF. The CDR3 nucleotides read TGTGCCAGCAGCCCGAGGGCTTTTCAAGAGACCCAGTGCTTC.

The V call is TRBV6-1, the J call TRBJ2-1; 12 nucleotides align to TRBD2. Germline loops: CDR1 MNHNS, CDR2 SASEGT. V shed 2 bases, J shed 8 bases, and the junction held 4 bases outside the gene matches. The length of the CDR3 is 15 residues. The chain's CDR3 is CASSELAGGPHEQFF. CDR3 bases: TGTGCCAGCAGTGAACTAGCGGGAGGGCCTCATGAGCAGTTCTTC.

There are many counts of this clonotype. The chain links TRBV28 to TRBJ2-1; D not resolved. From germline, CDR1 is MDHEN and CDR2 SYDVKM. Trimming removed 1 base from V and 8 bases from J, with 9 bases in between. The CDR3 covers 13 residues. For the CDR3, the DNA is TGTGCCAGCAGTTTATACTCATTTCATGAGCAGTTCTTC. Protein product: CASSLYSFHEQFF.

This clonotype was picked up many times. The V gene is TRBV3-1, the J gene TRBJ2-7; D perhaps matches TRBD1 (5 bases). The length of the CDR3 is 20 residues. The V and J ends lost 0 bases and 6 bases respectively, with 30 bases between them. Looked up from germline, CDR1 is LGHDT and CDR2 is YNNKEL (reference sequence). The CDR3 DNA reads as TGTGCCAGCAGCCAAGAAGAAACATATCGCAGGGCCCGGCGGTTTCGCGAGCAGTACTTC. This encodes CASSQEETYRRARRFREQYF.

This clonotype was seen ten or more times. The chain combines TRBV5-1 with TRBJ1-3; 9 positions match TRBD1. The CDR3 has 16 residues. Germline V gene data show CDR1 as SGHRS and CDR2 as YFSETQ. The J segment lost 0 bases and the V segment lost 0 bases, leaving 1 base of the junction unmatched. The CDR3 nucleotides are TGCGCCAGCAGCTTGGAACAGGGGGCCTCTGGAAACACCATATATTTT. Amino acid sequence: CASSLEQGASGNTIYF. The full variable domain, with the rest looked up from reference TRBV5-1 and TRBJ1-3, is KAGVTQTPRYLIKTRGQQVTLSCSPISGHRSVSWYQQTPGQGLQFLFEYFSETQRNKGNFPGRFSGRQFSNSRSEMNVSTLELGDSALYLCASSLEQGASGNTIYFGEGSWLTVV.

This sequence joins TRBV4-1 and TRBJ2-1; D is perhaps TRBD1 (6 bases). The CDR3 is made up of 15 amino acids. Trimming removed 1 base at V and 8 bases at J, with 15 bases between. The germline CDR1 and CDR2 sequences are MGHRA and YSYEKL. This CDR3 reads CASSQVRDNSYEQFF. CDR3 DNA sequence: TGCGCCAGCAGCCAAGTAAGGGACAACTCCTATGAGCAGTTCTTC.

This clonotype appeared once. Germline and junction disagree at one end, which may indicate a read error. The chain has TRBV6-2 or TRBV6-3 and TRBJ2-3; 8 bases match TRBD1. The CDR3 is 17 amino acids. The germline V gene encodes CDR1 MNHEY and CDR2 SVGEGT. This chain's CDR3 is CASSYFSGGEITDTQYF. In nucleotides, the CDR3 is TGTGCCAGCAGCTACTTCTCAGGGGGCGAAATCACAGATACGCAGTATTTT.

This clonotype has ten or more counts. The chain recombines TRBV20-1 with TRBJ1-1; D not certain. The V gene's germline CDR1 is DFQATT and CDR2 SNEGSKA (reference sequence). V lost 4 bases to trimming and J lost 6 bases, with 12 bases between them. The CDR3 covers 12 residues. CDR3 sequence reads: CSAIMEFAEAFF. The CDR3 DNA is TGCAGTGCTATTATGGAATTTGCTGAAGCTTTCTTT.

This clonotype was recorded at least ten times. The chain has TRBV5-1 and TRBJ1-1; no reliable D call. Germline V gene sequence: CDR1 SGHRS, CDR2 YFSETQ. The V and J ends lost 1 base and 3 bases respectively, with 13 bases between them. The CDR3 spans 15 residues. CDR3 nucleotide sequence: TGCGCCAGCAGCTTGCTTTGGGGTGGAGACACTGAAGCTTTCTTT. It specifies CASSLLWGGDTEAFF.

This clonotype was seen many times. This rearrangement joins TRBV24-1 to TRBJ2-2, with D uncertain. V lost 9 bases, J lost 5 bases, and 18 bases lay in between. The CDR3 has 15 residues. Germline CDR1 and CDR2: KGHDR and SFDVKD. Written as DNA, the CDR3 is TGTGCCACCCGCCGCGCCTCCCCAGATACCGGGGAGCTGTTTTTT. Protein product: CATRRASPDTGELFF.

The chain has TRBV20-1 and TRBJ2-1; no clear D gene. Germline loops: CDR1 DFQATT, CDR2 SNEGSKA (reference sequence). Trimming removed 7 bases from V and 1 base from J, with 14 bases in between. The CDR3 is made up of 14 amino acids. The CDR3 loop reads CSGIPGMSYNEQFF. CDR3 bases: TGCAGTGGTATACCGGGTATGTCCTACAATGAGCAGTTCTTC.

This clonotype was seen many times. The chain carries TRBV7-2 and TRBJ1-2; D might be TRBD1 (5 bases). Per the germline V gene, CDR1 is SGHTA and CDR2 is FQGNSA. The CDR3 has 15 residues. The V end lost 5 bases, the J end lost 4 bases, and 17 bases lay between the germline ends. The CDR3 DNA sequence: TGTGCCAGCAGCCCGTCGGCAGGGATTGGCTATGGCTACACCTTC. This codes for CASSPSAGIGYGYTF.

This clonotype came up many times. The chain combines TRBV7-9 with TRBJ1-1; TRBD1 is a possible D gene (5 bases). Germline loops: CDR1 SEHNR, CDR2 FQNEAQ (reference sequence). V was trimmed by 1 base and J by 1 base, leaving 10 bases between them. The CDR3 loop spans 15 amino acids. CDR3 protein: CASSLVGGSNTEAFF. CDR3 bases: TGTGCCAGCAGCTTAGTGGGGGGATCGAACACTGAAGCTTTCTTT.